This T cell receptor beta chain was profiled in a study of cytomegalovirus exposure and HLA in healthy donors. The PCR employed 60 Vbeta primers together with 13 Jbeta primers. TCRdb's copy holds only in-frame clones and misses some; the assay was immunoSEQ multiplex PCR. The profile shows fewer than 200,000 clones, more than 70% of them singletons. Germline CDR1 is SGHNT and CDR2 is YYREEE (reference sequence). There are 12 residues in the CDR3. The V gene lost 4 bases and the J gene lost 9 bases, with 13 bases spanning the gap. The sample consisted of PBMCs. The source of this sequence is a male donor in good health and CMV-seronegative. This sequence joins TRBV5-4 and TRBJ1-1, with D possibly being TRBD1 (5 bases). This CDR3 is CASSGWGTQAFF. The CDR3 bases are TGTGCCAGCAGCGGGTGGGGGACTCAAGCTTTCTTT.